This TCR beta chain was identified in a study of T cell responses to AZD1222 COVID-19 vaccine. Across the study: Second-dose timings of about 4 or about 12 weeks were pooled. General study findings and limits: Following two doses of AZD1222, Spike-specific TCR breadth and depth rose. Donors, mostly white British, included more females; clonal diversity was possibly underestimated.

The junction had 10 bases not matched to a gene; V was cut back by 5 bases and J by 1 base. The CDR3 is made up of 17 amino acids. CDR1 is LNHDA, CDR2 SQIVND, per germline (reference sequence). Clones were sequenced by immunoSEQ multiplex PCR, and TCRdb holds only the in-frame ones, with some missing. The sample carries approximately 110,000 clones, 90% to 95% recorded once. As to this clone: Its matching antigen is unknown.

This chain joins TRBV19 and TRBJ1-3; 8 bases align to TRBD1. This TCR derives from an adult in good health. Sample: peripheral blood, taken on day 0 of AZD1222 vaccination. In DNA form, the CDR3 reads TGTGCCAGTAGTTCTCAGGGGGCTTATGGGTCTGGAAACACCATATATTTT. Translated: CASSSQGAYGSGNTIYF.